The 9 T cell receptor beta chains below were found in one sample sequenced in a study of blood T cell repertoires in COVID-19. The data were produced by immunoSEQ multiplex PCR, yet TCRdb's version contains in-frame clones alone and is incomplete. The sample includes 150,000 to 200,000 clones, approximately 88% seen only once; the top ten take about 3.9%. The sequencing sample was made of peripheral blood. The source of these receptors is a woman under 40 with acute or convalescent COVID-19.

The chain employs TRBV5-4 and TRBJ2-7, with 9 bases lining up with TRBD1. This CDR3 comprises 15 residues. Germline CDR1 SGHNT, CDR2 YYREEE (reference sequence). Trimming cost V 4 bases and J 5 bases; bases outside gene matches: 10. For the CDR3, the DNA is TGTGCCAGCAGCCTGCCTAAGGGACAGGGCGACGAGCAGTACTTC. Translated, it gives CASSLPKGQGDEQYF.

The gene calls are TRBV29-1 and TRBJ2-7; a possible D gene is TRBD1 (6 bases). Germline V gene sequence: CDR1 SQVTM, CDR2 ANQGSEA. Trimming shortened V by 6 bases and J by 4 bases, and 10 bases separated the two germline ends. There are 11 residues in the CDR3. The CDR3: CSVRDKYEQYF. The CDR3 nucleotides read TGCAGCGTGAGGGACAAGTACGAGCAGTACTTC.

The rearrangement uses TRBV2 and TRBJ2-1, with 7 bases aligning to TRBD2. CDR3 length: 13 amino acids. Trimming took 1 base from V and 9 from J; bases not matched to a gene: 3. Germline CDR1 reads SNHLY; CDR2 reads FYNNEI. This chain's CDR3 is CASSEETSTEQFF. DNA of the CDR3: TGTGCCAGCAGTGAAGAGACTAGCACTGAGCAGTTCTTC.

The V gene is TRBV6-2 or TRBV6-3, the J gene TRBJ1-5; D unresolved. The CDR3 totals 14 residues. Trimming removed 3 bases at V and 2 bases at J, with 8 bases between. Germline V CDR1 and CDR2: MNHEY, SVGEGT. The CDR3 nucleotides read TGTGCCAGCAGTTATAAGAGCCGCAATCAGCCCCAGCATTTT. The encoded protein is CASSYKSRNQPQHF.

CDR3 coding DNA: TGTGCCAGCTCACCACCTAGCGGGGGAGCCTACAATGAGCAGTTCTTC. It yields the protein CASSPPSGGAYNEQFF. V and J are TRBV18 and TRBJ2-1, with 9 positions matching TRBD2. The CDR3 spans 16 residues. CDR1 and CDR2 (germline): KGHSH, LQKENI. V shed 0 bases and J 2 bases; nucleotides not matched to a gene: 2.

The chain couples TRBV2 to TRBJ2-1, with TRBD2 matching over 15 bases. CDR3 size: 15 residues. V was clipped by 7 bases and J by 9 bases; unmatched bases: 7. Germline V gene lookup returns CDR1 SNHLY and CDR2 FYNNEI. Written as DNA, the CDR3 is TGTGCCAGCAAAAAGGGACTAGCGGGAGGACGTGAGCAGTTCTTC. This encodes CASKKGLAGGREQFF.

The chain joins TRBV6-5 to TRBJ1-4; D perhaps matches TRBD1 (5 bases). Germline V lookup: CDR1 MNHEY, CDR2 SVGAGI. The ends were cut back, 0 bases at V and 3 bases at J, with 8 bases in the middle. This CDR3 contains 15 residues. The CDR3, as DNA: TGTGCCAGCAGTTACTCCAGGGCATCTAATGAAAAACTGTTTTTT. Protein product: CASSYSRASNEKLFF.

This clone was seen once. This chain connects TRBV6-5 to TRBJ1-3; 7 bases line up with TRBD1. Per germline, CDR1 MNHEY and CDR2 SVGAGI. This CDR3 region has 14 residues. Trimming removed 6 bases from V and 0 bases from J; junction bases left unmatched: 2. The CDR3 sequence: CASSRDSSGNTIYF. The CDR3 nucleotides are TGTGCCAGCAGCCGGGACAGCTCTGGAAACACCATATATTTT.

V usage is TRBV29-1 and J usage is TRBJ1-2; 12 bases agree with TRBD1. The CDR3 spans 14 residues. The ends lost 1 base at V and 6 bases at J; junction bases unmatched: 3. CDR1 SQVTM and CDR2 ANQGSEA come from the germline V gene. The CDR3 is CSVEGDRGQDGYTF. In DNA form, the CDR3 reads TGCAGCGTTGAAGGGGACAGGGGGCAGGATGGCTACACCTTC.